This T cell receptor (beta chain) emerged from a study of T cells in Graves' hyperthyroidism and ophthalmopathy. Study-level points and caveats: The blood repertoire included most of the expanded thyroid clonotypes above 0.001.

Uncontrolled infections, other autoimmune diseases, pregnancy or lactation led to exclusion of patients. Amplification targeted TCR beta CDR3 regions from RNA transcripts. In the first-round RT-PCR of the TCR CDR3, the HTBI primer set was used. TCRdb reprocessed the multiplex PCR reads with MiXCR, giving one entry per CDR3 protein. The data show 360,000 or so distinct CDR3 sequences, about a sixth seen once. Trimming cost V 2 bases and J 5 bases, with 16 bases left between them. The CDR3 extends over 15 amino acids. The V gene's germline CDR1 is MNHEY and CDR2 SVGAGI. This clonotype has a handful of counts. Antigen specificity is unknown.

The source is a woman aged 40 to 55 with Graves' ophthalmopathy. The chain has TRBV6-5 and TRBJ2-7; D is undetermined. The source material was blood. The CDR3: CASSYGRQGVNEQYF. As DNA, the CDR3 is TGTGCCAGCAGTTACGGCCGGCAAGGTGTAAACGAGCAGTACTTC.